Following are 2 T cell receptor beta chains from one sample sequenced in a study of beta chain features in type 1 diabetes. General study results and limits: Within each of all four CD4+ subsets, Type 1 diabetes patients had TCRB CDR3s that were moderately but significantly shorter.

These receptors lack a known antigen. What was sequenced were expressed TCRB transcripts, since all of the isolated RNA had been reverse transcribed. Sequencing was performed with immunoSEQ multiplex PCR; in TCRdb, only in-frame clones are kept and a portion is missing. Here the sample spans about 660,000 clones, over 12% being singletons. The specimen was naive CD4+ T cells from blood. The receptor source for this set is a young man with type 1 diabetes.

CDR3 sequence: CASSRTDRPNTEAFF. CDR3 DNA sequence: TGCGCCAGCAGCCGAACGGACAGGCCGAACACTGAAGCTTTCTTT. The chain is built from TRBV5-1 and TRBJ1-1, with 7 bases identical to TRBD1. The J segment lost 1 base and the V segment lost 4 bases, leaving 7 bases of the junction unmatched. Germline values: CDR1 SGHRS, CDR2 YFSETQ. This CDR3 contains 15 residues. Full variable domain (rest looked up from reference TRBV5-1 and TRBJ1-1): KAGVTQTPRYLIKTRGQQVTLSCSPISGHRSVSWYQQTPGQGLQFLFEYFSETQRNKGNFPGRFSGRQFSNSRSEMNVSTLELGDSALYLCASSRTDRPNTEAFFGQGTRLTVV.

V usage is TRBV10-1 and J usage is TRBJ2-5; D call uncertain. Germline V gene sequence: CDR1 WNHNN, CDR2 SYGVQD (reference sequence). The CDR3 is 11 residues long. Trimming removed 4 bases at V and 4 bases at J, with 4 bases between. CDR3 DNA: TGCGCCAGCAGTGTTGGAGAGACCCAGTACTTC. Amino acids: CASSVGETQYF.